A selection of T cell receptor beta chains follows, all from one sample in a study of OX40 agonist ivuxolimab in advanced cancers. This table comes from immunoSEQ multiplex PCR, and its TCRdb copy is limited to in-frame clones, with some not included. Of some 86,000 clones in the sample, under 95% are singletons; the top ten hold roughly 9.3%. Sample: CD4+ or CD8+ T cells sorted from blood, taken in a trial of the OX40 agonist ivuxolimab. These TCRs come from an adult with an advanced solid tumor such as melanoma, head and neck, liver or kidney cancer. Both conserved end residues are part of each CDR3. Each record gives: V gene, D gene, J gene, clone size, CDR3 protein, CDR3 DNA. The D gene is left open where the match is weak. Rows give clone size only sometimes, using once, few, many, or a class for an expanded clone.

V gene: TRBV7-9
D gene: .
J gene: TRBJ1-2
clone size: .
CDR3 protein: CASSLKQGMKAYGYTF
CDR3 DNA: TGTGCCAGCAGCTTAAAGCAGGGGATGAAAGCCTATGGCTACACCTTC

V gene: TRBV7-8
D gene: TRBD1
J gene: TRBJ2-7
clone size: .
CDR3 protein: CASSKRNRGTSYEQYF
CDR3 DNA: TGTGCCAGCAGCAAGCGAAACAGGGGAACTTCCTACGAGCAGTACTTC

V gene: TRBV12-5
D gene: .
J gene: TRBJ1-1
clone size: .
CDR3 protein: CASGLERGTEAFF
CDR3 DNA: TGTGCTAGTGGTTTGGAGAGGGGCACTGAAGCTTTCTTT

V gene: TRBV19
D gene: .
J gene: TRBJ2-7
clone size: .
CDR3 protein: CASSIAAADAYEQYF
CDR3 DNA: TGTGCCAGTAGTATCGCGGCAGCCGACGCCTACGAGCAGTACTTC

V gene: TRBV7-9
D gene: .
J gene: TRBJ2-5
clone size: .
CDR3 protein: CASSLAMAAQETQYF
CDR3 DNA: TGTGCCAGCAGCTTAGCTATGGCAGCCCAAGAGACCCAGTACTTC

V gene: TRBV6-6
D gene: .
J gene: TRBJ1-2
clone size: .
CDR3 protein: CASIDSATDHSGYTF
CDR3 DNA: TGTGCCAGCATCGACAGCGCCACGGATCATAGTGGCTACACCTTC

V gene: TRBV27
D gene: TRBD1
J gene: TRBJ1-2
clone size: .
CDR3 protein: CASSLTGRLRYGYTF
CDR3 DNA: TGTGCCAGCAGTTTGACAGGGCGGCTCCGCTATGGCTACACCTTC

V gene: TRBV28
D gene: .
J gene: TRBJ2-3
clone size: .
CDR3 protein: CASSLEADLTDTQYF
CDR3 DNA: TGTGCCAGCAGCCTAGAAGCGGATCTCACAGATACGCAGTATTTT

V gene: TRBV13
D gene: TRBD1
J gene: TRBJ1-2
clone size: once
CDR3 protein: CASSNRGSLYGYTF
CDR3 DNA: TGTGCCAGCAGCAACAGGGGGTCCCTCTATGGCTACACCTTC

V gene: TRBV7-6
D gene: .
J gene: TRBJ2-3
clone size: .
CDR3 protein: CASSPGDYKGTDTQYF
CDR3 DNA: TGTGCCAGCAGCCCCGGAGATTATAAGGGCACAGATACGCAGTATTTT

V gene: TRBV10-3
D gene: TRBD1
J gene: TRBJ2-7
clone size: .
CDR3 protein: CATSQGQFDFHEQYF
CDR3 DNA: TGTGCCACTTCACAGGGGCAGTTCGATTTCCACGAGCAGTACTTC

V gene: TRBV18
D gene: .
J gene: TRBJ2-7
clone size: .
CDR3 protein: CASSPRGYTTVYEQYF
CDR3 DNA: TGTGCCAGCTCACCACGAGGGTACACGACGGTCTACGAGCAGTACTTC

V gene: TRBV18
D gene: .
J gene: TRBJ2-2
clone size: .
CDR3 protein: CASSLAGTGELFF
CDR3 DNA: TGTGCCAGCTCACTGGCTGGCACCGGGGAGCTGTTTTTT

V gene: TRBV9
D gene: .
J gene: TRBJ2-7
clone size: .
CDR3 protein: CASSATGASGEQYF
CDR3 DNA: TGTGCCAGCAGCGCAACGGGGGCCTCCGGGGAGCAGTACTTC

V gene: TRBV19
D gene: .
J gene: TRBJ2-3
clone size: .
CDR3 protein: CASSFTDTQYF
CDR3 DNA: TGTGCCAGTAGTTTCACAGATACGCAGTATTTT

V gene: TRBV28
D gene: .
J gene: TRBJ1-2
clone size: few
CDR3 protein: CASSLGGDYGYTF
CDR3 DNA: TGTGCCAGCAGTTTGGGAGGGGACTATGGCTACACCTTC